The clone carrying this T cell receptor (beta chain) was seen repeatedly, ten times or more. The antigen remains undetermined. V lost 3 bases and J 1 base, leaving 6 bases between the germline ends. Germline-derived CDR1 and CDR2 are LGHNA and YSLEER. The CDR3 is 13 residues long. TCRdb's copy holds only in-frame clones and misses some; the assay was immunoSEQ multiplex PCR. The data contain tens of thousands of clones, 80% of them singletons. This sample is drawn from a study of T cell responses to AZD1222 COVID-19 vaccine. Study results and caveats: Unmutated regions of variants are reportedly targeted by nearly half of spike-specific TCRs. Repertoires were sampled only after the peak T cell response. Clonal diversity was possibly underestimated, and the donors were mostly white British, with more females.

Pooling covered second doses at about 4 or about 12 weeks. This material consisted of peripheral blood, taken 28 days after the second AZD1222 dose. The chain links TRBV4-3 to TRBJ1-1; D is uncertain. The TCR comes from an adult who received the AZD1222 COVID-19 vaccine. The CDR3 nucleotides read TGCGCCAGCAGCCATGGGAGGAACACTGAAGCTTTCTTT. This encodes CASSHGRNTEAFF.